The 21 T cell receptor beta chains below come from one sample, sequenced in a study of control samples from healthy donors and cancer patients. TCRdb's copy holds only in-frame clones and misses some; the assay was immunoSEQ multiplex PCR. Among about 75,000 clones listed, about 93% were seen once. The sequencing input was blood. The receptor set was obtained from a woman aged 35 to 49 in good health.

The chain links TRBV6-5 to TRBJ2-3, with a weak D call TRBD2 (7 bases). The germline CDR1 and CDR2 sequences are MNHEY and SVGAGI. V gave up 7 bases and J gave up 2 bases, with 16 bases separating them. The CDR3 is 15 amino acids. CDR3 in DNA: TGTGCCAGCAACGAGGGGGGGGCGCCCACAGATACGCAGTATTTT. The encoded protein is CASNEGGAPTDTQYF.

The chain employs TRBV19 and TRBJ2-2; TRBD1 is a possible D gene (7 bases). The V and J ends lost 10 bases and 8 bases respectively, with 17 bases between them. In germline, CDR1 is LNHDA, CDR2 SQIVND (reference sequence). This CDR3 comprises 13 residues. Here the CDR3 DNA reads TGTGCCACAAAGACAGGGACTGCGGGGGAGCTGTTTTTT. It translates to CATKTGTAGELFF.

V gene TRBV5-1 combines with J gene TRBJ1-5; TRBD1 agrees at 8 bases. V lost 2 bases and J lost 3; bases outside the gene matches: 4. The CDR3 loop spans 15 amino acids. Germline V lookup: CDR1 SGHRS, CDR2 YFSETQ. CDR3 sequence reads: CASSFGQGDNQPQHF. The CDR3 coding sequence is TGCGCCAGCAGCTTTGGACAGGGCGACAATCAGCCCCAGCATTTT.

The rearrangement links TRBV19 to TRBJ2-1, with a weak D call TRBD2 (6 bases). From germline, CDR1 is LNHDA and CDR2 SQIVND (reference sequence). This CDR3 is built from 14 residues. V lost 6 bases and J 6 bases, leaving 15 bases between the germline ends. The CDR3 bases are TGTGCCAGTAGCATGGCGGGGTGGGGCAATGAGCAGTTCTTC. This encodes CASSMAGWGNEQFF.

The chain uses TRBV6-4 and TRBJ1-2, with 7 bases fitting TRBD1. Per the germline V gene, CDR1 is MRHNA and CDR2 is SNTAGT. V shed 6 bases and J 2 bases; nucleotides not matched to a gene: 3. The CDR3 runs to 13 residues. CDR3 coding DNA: TGTGCCAGCAGCGAGACAGGGAACTATGGCTACACCTTC. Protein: CASSETGNYGYTF.

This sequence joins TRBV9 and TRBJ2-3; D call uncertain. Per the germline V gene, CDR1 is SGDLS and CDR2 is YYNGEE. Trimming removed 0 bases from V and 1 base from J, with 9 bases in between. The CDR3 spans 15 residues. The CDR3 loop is CASSVVQTGTDTQYF. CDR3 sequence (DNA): TGTGCCAGCAGCGTAGTACAGACGGGCACAGATACGCAGTATTTT. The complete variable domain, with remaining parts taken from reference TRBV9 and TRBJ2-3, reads DSGVTQTPKHLITATGQRVTLRCSPRSGDLSVYWYQQSLDQGLQFLIQYYNGEERAKGNILERFSAQQFPDLHSELNLSSLELGDSALYFCASSVVQTGTDTQYFGPGTRLTVL.

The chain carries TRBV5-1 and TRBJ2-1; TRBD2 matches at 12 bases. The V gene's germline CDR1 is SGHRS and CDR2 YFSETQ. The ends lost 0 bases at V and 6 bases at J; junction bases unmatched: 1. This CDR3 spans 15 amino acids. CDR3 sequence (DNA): TGCGCCAGCAGCTTGGGACTAGCGGGAGTCAATGAGCAGTTCTTC. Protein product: CASSLGLAGVNEQFF.

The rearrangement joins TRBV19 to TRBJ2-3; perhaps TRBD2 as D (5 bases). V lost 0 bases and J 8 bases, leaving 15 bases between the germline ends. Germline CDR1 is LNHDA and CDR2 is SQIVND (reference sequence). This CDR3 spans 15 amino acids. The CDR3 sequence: CASSIDLEAAVTQYF. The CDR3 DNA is TGTGCCAGTAGTATAGATCTCGAAGCGGCGGTTACGCAGTATTTT.

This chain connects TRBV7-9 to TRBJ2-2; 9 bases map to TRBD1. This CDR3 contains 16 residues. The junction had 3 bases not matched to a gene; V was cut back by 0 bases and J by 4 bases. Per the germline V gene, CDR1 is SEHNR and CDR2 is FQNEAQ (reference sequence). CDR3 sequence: CASSLARTGVTGELFF. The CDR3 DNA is TGTGCCAGCAGCTTAGCTCGGACAGGGGTCACCGGGGAGCTGTTTTTT.

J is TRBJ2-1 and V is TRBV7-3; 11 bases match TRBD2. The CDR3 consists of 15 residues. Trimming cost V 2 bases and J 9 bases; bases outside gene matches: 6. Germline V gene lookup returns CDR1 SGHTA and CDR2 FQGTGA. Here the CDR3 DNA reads TGTGCCAGCAGCTTATCTGGGACTAGCGGCGGTGAGCAGTTCTTC. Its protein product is CASSLSGTSGGEQFF.

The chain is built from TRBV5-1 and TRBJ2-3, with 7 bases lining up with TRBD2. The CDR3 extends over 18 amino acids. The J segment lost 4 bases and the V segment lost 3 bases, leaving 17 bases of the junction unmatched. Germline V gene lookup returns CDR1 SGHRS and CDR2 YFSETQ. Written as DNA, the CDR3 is TGCGCCAGCAGCTACTCTTTGGGCGGGAGAGGTCAGTCAGATACGCAGTATTTT. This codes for CASSYSLGGRGQSDTQYF.

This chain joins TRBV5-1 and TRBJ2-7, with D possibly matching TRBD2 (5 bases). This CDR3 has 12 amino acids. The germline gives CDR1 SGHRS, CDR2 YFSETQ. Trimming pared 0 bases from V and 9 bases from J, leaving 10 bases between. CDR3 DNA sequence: TGCGCCAGCAGCTTGGACCGGGAAGGGCAGTACTTC. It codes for CASSLDREGQYF.

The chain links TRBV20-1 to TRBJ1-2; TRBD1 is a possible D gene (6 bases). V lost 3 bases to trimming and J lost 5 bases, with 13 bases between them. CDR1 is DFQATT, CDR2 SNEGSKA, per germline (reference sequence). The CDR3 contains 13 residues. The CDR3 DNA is TGCAGTGCTAGTACAGGGAGCGCATATGGCTACACCTTC. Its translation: CSASTGSAYGYTF.

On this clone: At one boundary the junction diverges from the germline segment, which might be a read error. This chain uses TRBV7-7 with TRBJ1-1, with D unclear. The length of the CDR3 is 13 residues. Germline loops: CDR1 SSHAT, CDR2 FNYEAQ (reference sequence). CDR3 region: CASSLDGSTEAFF. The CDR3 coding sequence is TGTGCTAGCAGCTTAGATGGGTCCACTGAAGCTTTCTTT. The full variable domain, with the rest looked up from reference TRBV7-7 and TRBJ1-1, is GAGVSQSPRYKVTKRGQDVTLRCDPISSHATLYWYQQALGQGPEFLTYFNYEAQPDKSGLPSDRFSAERPEGSISTLTIQRTEQRDSAMYRCASSLDGSTEAFFGQGTRLTVV.

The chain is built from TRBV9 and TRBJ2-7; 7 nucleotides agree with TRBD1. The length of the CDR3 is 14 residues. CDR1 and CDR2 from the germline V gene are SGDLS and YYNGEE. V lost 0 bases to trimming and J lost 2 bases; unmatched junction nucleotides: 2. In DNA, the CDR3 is TGTGCCAGCAGCGTAGCCCAGGGGGCCTACGAGCAGTACTTC. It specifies CASSVAQGAYEQYF.

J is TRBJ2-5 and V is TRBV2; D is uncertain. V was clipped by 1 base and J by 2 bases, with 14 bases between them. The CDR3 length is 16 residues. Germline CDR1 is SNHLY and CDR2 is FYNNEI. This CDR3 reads CASSEGSTNKQETQYF. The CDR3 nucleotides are TGTGCCAGCAGTGAAGGTTCAACCAACAAACAAGAGACCCAGTACTTC.

The CDR3 sequence is CASSQAGVAILYEQYF. The CDR3 nucleotides are TGTGCCAGCAGCCAAGCGGGAGTGGCAATCCTCTACGAGCAGTACTTC. The J gene is TRBJ2-7, the V gene TRBV3-1 (or the pseudogene TRBV3-2), with D perhaps matching TRBD2 (6 bases). Trimming shortened V by 1 base and J by 3 bases, and 16 bases separated the two germline ends. The CDR3 sequence is 16 residues long. Germline CDR1 is LGHDT and CDR2 is YNNKEL (reference sequence).

The DNA of the CDR3 is TGTGCCAGCAGCCAAGAAATAGGCGAGCAGTACTTC. Protein product: CASSQEIGEQYF. The chain combines TRBV14 with TRBJ2-7; unclear D gene. The CDR3 is made up of 12 amino acids. V lost 0 bases and J lost 6, with 6 bases in between. Germline-derived CDR1 and CDR2 are SGHDN and FVKESK.

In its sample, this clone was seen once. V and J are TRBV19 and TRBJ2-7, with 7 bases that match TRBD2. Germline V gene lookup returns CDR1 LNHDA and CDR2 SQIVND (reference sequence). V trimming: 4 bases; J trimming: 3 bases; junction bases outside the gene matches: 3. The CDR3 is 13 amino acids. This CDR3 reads CASSKVAGYEQYF. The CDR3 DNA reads TGTGCCAGTAGTAAGGTAGCGGGCTACGAGCAGTACTTC. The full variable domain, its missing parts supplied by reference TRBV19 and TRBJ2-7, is DGGITQSPKYLFRKEGQNVTLSCEQNLNHDAMYWYRQDPGQGLRLIYYSQIVNDFQKGDIAEGYSVSREKKESFPLTVTSAQKNPTAFYLCASSKVAGYEQYFGPGTRLTVT.

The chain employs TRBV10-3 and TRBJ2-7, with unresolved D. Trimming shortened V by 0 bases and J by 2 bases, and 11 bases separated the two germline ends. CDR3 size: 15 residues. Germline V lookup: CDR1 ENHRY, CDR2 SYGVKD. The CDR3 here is CAISESSNHPYEQYF. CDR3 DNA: TGTGCCATCAGTGAGTCGAGTAACCACCCCTACGAGCAGTACTTC.

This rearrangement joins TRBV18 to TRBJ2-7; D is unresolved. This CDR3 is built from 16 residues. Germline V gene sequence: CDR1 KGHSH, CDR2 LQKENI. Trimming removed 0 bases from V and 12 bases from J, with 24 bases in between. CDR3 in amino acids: CASSPPSFVHVPSRYF. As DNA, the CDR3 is TGTGCCAGCTCACCACCGTCGTTTGTACACGTACCAAGCCGGTACTTC.